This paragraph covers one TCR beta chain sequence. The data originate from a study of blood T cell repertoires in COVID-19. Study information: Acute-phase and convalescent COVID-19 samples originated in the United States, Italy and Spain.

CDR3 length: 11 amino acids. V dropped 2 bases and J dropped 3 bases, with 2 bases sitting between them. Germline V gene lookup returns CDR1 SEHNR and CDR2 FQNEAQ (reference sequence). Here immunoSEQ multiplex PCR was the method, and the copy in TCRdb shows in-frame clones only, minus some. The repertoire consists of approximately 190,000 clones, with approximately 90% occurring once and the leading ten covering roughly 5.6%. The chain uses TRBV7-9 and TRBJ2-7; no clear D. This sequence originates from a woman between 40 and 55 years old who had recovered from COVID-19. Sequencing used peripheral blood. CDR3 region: CASSLYYEQYF. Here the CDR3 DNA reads TGTGCCAGCAGCTTATACTACGAGCAGTACTTC.